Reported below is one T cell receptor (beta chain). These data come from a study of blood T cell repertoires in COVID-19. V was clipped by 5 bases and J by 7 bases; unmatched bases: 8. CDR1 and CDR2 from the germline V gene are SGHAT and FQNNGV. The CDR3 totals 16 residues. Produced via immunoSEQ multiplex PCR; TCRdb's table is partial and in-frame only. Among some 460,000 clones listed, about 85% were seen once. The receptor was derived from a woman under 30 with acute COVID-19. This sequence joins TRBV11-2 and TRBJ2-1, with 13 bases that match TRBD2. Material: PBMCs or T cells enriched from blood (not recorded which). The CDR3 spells CASSPSPGLAGNEQFF. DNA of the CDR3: TGTGCCAGCAGCCCGAGCCCGGGACTAGCGGGAAATGAGCAGTTCTTC.